This TCR beta chain emerged from a study of cytomegalovirus exposure and HLA in healthy donors. Germline V gives CDR1 MGHRA, CDR2 YSYEKL. This CDR3 is built from 16 residues. V was trimmed by 0 bases and J by 7 bases, leaving 18 bases between them. Regarding this clone: Its antigen is unidentified.

This PCR relied on a set of 60 Vbeta primers and 13 Jbeta primers. The assay was immunoSEQ multiplex PCR, and TCRdb's table has in-frame clones only and misses some. This sample has around 70,000 clones, with 60% to 65% found just once. Regarding the study as a whole: About 87% or about 30% of the time was how often most TCR beta V segments were productive, according to an earlier analysis.

The J gene is TRBJ1-1, the V gene TRBV4-1; possibly TRBD1 for D (6 bases). The sequenced sample was PBMCs. This TCR was sampled from a man between 25 and 39 years old in good health and CMV-seronegative. The CDR3 DNA reads TGCGCCAGCAGCCAAGAATGGCAGGTCAGGGGCCTTGAAGCTTTCTTT. It codes for CASSQEWQVRGLEAFF.